Included here is one T cell receptor beta chain sequence, with context. Libraries were prepared by immunoSEQ multiplex PCR; TCRdb keeps only in-frame clonotypes and omits some of them. The sample holds more than 65,000 clones, 96% seen once. This CDR3 has 14 residues. Germline V gene sequence: CDR1 SEHNR, CDR2 FQNEAQ (reference sequence). V was trimmed by 5 bases and J by 1 base, leaving 9 bases between them. This sample was included in a study of technical replicates of blood from a handful of donors. The specimen was T cells isolated from PBMCs. The V gene is TRBV7-9, the J gene TRBJ2-1; D not certain. This TCR came from a human donor in good health. The CDR3 DNA reads as TGTGCCAGCAGCGAATCAACTTCCTACAATGAGCAGTTCTTC. Translating it yields CASSESTSYNEQFF.